This TCR beta chain was captured by sequencing in a study of blood T cell repertoires in COVID-19. At the level of the study: The United States, Italy and Spain provided the acute and convalescent COVID-19 samples. PBMCs, B-cell-depleted T cells, or T cells were the source of the cDNA or gDNA that made up the material.

The V gene's germline CDR1 is GTSNPN and CDR2 SVGIG (reference sequence). The CDR3 spans 14 residues. Trimming removed 2 bases from V and 3 bases from J; junction bases left unmatched: 4. In the authors' methods: Amplified reference gene primers provided the basis for estimating nucleated cell counts. Profiled with immunoSEQ multiplex PCR; TCRdb holds only in-frame clones, not every one. The V and J calls and the clone size are those of that table, but D and trimming were determined from the DNA. The sample carries 130,000 to 150,000 clones, approximately 80% recorded once. This receptor was identified in a human donor with acute or convalescent COVID-19. The donor label of this sample is uncertain. This sequence joins TRBV30 and TRBJ2-5, with 9 bases identical to TRBD1. Material for sequencing was peripheral blood. The CDR3 nucleotides are TGTGCCTGGAGTTCCGGGACAGGGAAAGAGACCCAGTACTTC. Its protein product is CAWSSGTGKETQYF.